This T cell receptor beta chain was recorded in a study of T-cell reconstitution after alpha-beta-depleted transplantation in children. As for this clonotype: Its antigen remains unknown.

The study's findings and limits: From surviving recipient T cells and thymic progenitors came the high day-60 TCRbeta diversity observed in some patients. The main origin of T-cell counts and diversity one year after transplant was newly produced T cells. Several hundred expanded graft clones reportedly supplied alpha-beta T cells about two months after transplant.

Unique molecular identifiers were incorporated during preparation of the TCRbeta library. In TCRdb, the PCR reads were re-called with MiXCR into one record per CDR3 protein. The table has hundreds of thousands of distinct CDR3 sequences, roughly 16% seen once; the top ten hold roughly 40%. V lost 3 bases to trimming and J lost 2 bases, with 12 bases between them. This CDR3 has 15 residues. Germline V CDR1 and CDR2: MNHEY, SMNVEV (reference sequence). This sequence was found in a male patient aged 2 to 9 who had a stem cell transplant for acute lymphoblastic leukemia, so the T cells may come from the graft donor. Sequences were derived from PBMCs, mostly from graft donor cells, sampled 360 days after TCRalphabeta/CD19-depleted stem cell transplant. The rearrangement uses TRBV27 and TRBJ2-3; D uncertain. The CDR3 loop is CASSLEVGLTDTQYF. DNA for the CDR3: TGTGCCAGCAGTTTGGAAGTAGGCCTCACAGATACGCAGTATTTT.